The 15 T cell receptor beta chains given below trace back to one sample, sequenced in a study of shared clonotypes between healthy human individuals. Naive CD8 cells, CD45RO-negative and positively selected for CCR7, excluded terminally differentiated effector memory CD45RA+ cells. TCRdb keeps only in-frame clones here, not all; method: immunoSEQ multiplex PCR. The sample consists of 800,000 or so clones, roughly 96% of them appearing once. Material for sequencing was naive CD8+ T cells sorted from blood. Receptors originate from a man aged 25 to 45 in good health.

The chain joins TRBV13 to TRBJ2-7; 8 nucleotides align to TRBD2. V shed 6 bases and J 3 bases; nucleotides not matched to a gene: 10. Germline assignment: CDR1 PRHDT and CDR2 FYEKMQ (reference sequence). CDR3 length: 15 amino acids. The CDR3 loop is CASSFRGGKDYEQYF. CDR3 bases: TGTGCCAGCAGTTTTCGGGGGGGAAAAGACTACGAGCAGTACTTC.

This clone was detected once. The V gene is TRBV29-1, the J gene TRBJ2-5; 8 nucleotides match TRBD1. CDR1 SQVTM and CDR2 ANQGSEA come from the germline V gene. CDR3 size: 12 residues. The junction had 5 bases not matched to a gene; V was cut back by 7 bases and J by 4 bases. This chain's CDR3 is CSALTGGETQYF. The CDR3 DNA follows: TGCAGCGCCCTCACAGGGGGAGAGACCCAGTACTTC.

The chain employs TRBV4-3 and TRBJ2-1; possibly TRBD2 for D (6 bases). This CDR3 comprises 17 residues. CDR1 is LGHNA and CDR2 is YSLEER in the germline V gene. V lost 0 bases and J 0 bases, leaving 12 bases between the germline ends. In nucleotides, the CDR3 is TGCGCCAGCAGCCAAGAGGTCGGAGGGGCCTCCTACAATGAGCAGTTCTTC. Translated, it gives CASSQEVGGASYNEQFF.

The chain combines TRBV6-1 with TRBJ2-7; D not resolved. This CDR3 has 14 amino acids. Trimming took 5 bases from V and 4 from J, leaving 15 bases between them. CDR1 is MNHNS and CDR2 is SASEGT in the germline V gene. CDR3 loop: CASSPFPGAYEQYF. CDR3 nucleotide sequence: TGTGCCAGCAGTCCGTTTCCTGGTGCATACGAGCAGTACTTC.

The CDR3 loop reads CASKGWQPTFEAFF. The CDR3, as DNA: TGTGCCAGCAAAGGGTGGCAGCCGACCTTTGAAGCTTTCTTT. The V gene is TRBV6-1, the J gene TRBJ1-1; D is unresolved. This CDR3 has 14 residues. CDR1 and CDR2 from the germline V gene are MNHNS and SASEGT. The V gene lost 7 bases and the J gene lost 7 bases, with 19 bases spanning the gap.

The J gene is TRBJ2-7, the V gene TRBV6-1; 7 bases map to TRBD1. Losses at the gene ends were 2 bases for V and 6 bases for J; bases not matched to a gene: 16. The length of the CDR3 is 17 residues. Germline CDR1 reads MNHNS; CDR2 reads SASEGT. The CDR3 loop reads CASSEYDRETPLGEQYF. CDR3 coding DNA: TGTGCCAGCAGTGAATACGACAGGGAGACTCCTTTGGGCGAGCAGTACTTC.

V usage is TRBV28 and J usage is TRBJ1-2; 7 bases map to TRBD1. Germline-derived CDR1 and CDR2 are MDHEN and SYDVKM. V lost 5 bases and J lost 9; bases outside the gene matches: 12. The CDR3 runs to 14 residues. CDR3 amino acids: CASSPYNDRESYTF. The CDR3 region has the DNA TGTGCCAGCAGTCCCTATAACGACAGGGAAAGCTACACCTTC.

This chain uses TRBV5-4 with TRBJ1-1; weak D call: TRBD1 (5 bases). CDR3 length: 13 residues. Trimming removed 5 bases from V and 1 base from J, with 9 bases in between. The germline V gene encodes CDR1 SGHNT and CDR2 YYREEE (reference sequence). CDR3 coding DNA: TGTGCCAGCAGAGATACAGGGAACACTGAAGCTTTCTTT. As protein: CASRDTGNTEAFF. Using reference TRBV5-4 and TRBJ1-1 for the parts outside the CDR3, the full variable domain is ETGVTQSPTHLIKTRGQQVTLRCSSQSGHNTVSWYQQALGQGPQFIFQYYREEENGRGNFPPRFSGLQFPNYSSELNVNALELDDSALYLCASRDTGNTEAFFGQGTRLTVV.

J is TRBJ2-1 and V is TRBV7-8; D may be TRBD2 (7 bases). CDR3 size: 15 residues. V was trimmed by 3 bases and J by 2 bases, leaving 11 bases between them. Germline V gives CDR1 SGHVS, CDR2 FQNEAQ. The CDR3 DNA reads TGTGCCAGCAGCTTGCGGGGGCAGACCTACAATGAGCAGTTCTTC. Its translation is CASSLRGQTYNEQFF.

The chain combines TRBV6-5 with TRBJ2-3; TRBD1 aligns across 11 bases. The trim removed 4 bases at V and 3 bases at J, leaving 3 bases unmatched. The CDR3 has 15 residues. From germline, CDR1 is MNHEY and CDR2 SVGAGI. CDR3 DNA sequence: TGTGCCAGCAGTTCGGGACAGGGGGTGACAGATACGCAGTATTTT. Translation: CASSSGQGVTDTQYF.

This clone has a handful of counts. J is TRBJ2-7 and V is TRBV9; tentative D call: TRBD1 (5 bases). V lost 2 bases, J lost 5 bases, and 11 bases lay in between. This CDR3 spans 13 amino acids. CDR1 and CDR2 from the germline V gene are SGDLS and YYNGEE. CDR3 nucleotides: TGTGCCAGCAGCGTGAACAGGCTCGACGAGCAGTACTTC. Amino acids: CASSVNRLDEQYF.

This clone was seen just once. The chain joins TRBV5-1 to TRBJ1-2; D gene ambiguous. The V and J ends lost 0 bases and 6 bases respectively, with 18 bases between them. The CDR3 runs to 16 residues. CDR1 SGHRS and CDR2 YFSETQ come from the germline V gene. The DNA of the CDR3 is TGCGCCAGCAGCTTGGCATCGGCAGGACGGCGCGATGGCTACACCTTC. It specifies CASSLASAGRRDGYTF.

The chain has TRBV19 and TRBJ1-1; D may be TRBD1 (5 bases). Trimming stripped 1 base from V and 4 bases from J, with 10 bases between. In germline, CDR1 is LNHDA, CDR2 SQIVND (reference sequence). This CDR3 has 14 residues. The CDR3: CASSIAPGPTEAFF. In nucleotides, the CDR3 is TGTGCCAGTAGTATAGCTCCAGGGCCCACTGAAGCTTTCTTT.

Turning to this clone: This specimen includes other DNA sequences encoding the same CDR3. The rearrangement links TRBV5-1 to TRBJ2-1; D possibly corresponds to TRBD2 (6 bases). From germline, CDR1 is SGHRS and CDR2 YFSETQ. The CDR3 extends over 15 amino acids. Trimming took 0 bases from V and 1 from J, leaving 8 bases between them. CDR3 DNA: TGCGCCAGCAGCTTGGAGGCGGGATCCTACAATGAGCAGTTCTTC. Encoded protein: CASSLEAGSYNEQFF.

The rearrangement joins TRBV28 to TRBJ1-1; 7 positions match TRBD1. Germline CDR1 and CDR2: MDHEN and SYDVKM. Unmatched junction bases numbered 6, after V lost 2 bases and J lost 0 bases. The CDR3 length is 16 residues. The CDR3 reads CASSLARGQMNTEAFF. DNA of the CDR3: TGTGCCAGCAGTTTAGCTCGGGGACAGATGAACACTGAAGCTTTCTTT. The full variable domain, in which reference TRBV28 and TRBJ1-1 provide the parts outside the CDR3, is DVKVTQSSRYLVKRTGEKVFLECVQDMDHENMFWYRQDPGLGLRLIYFSYDVKMKEKGDIPEGYSVSREKKERFSLILESASTNQTSMYLCASSLARGQMNTEAFFGQGTRLTVV.